One and the same sample provided the 27 T cell receptor beta chains below, sequenced in a study of blood T cell repertoires in COVID-19 (dated by TCRdb to about 2020). The library came from the immunoSEQ multiplex PCR assay. TCRdb re-hosts the immuneACCESS table, in-frame sequences only. Its copies lack some clones; in the studies checked, an unresolved V gene accounts for under half of them, and the cause for the rest is not known. The sample includes 300,000 to 500,000 clones, with around 90% observed a single time. In total, the top ten clones hold about 2.1% of the sample. The sample comprised PBMCs or T cells enriched from blood (not recorded which). Source of these receptors: a woman aged 35 to 49 with acute COVID-19.

This clone was seen once. The chain is built from TRBV12-5 and TRBJ2-1; TRBD1 aligns across 9 bases. The CDR3 length is 16 residues. With V trimmed by 0 bases and J by 8 bases, 8 bases remained unmatched. Germline CDR1 and CDR2: LGHNT and FRNRAP. CDR3 in amino acids: CASGLVLRDRADEQFF. CDR3 DNA: TGTGCTAGTGGTTTGGTACTAAGGGACAGGGCGGATGAGCAGTTCTTC.

The chain has TRBV5-3 and TRBJ1-2; tentatively, D is TRBD1 (6 bases). TRBV5-3 qualifies as an ORF whose function is uncertain. V lost 4 bases, J lost 8 bases, and 12 bases lay in between. The CDR3 is 12 amino acids. This CDR3 is CARSQSGGGYTF. CDR3 sequence (DNA): TGTGCCAGAAGCCAGAGTGGGGGCGGCTACACCTTC.

The chain recombines TRBV13 with TRBJ2-3; D is perhaps TRBD1 (5 bases). Germline V gene lookup returns CDR1 PRHDT and CDR2 FYEKMQ (reference sequence). The ends were cut back, 0 bases at V and 0 bases at J, with 16 bases in the middle. The CDR3 runs 18 residues. The CDR3: CASSLGPGSGTSTDTQYF. DNA for the CDR3: TGTGCCAGCAGCTTAGGACCAGGGTCAGGCACTAGCACAGATACGCAGTATTTT.

This clone has a handful of counts. V gene TRBV30 combines with J gene TRBJ1-6; a possible D gene is TRBD1 (5 bases). Trimming removed 6 bases at V and 10 bases at J, with 19 bases between. This CDR3 has 14 residues. Germline loops: CDR1 GTSNPN, CDR2 SVGIG (reference sequence). The CDR3 reads CACTSRGFGSPLHF. The CDR3 DNA is TGTGCCTGCACTTCTAGGGGTTTCGGATCACCCCTCCACTTT. The full variable domain, rest sourced from reference TRBV30 and TRBJ1-6, is SQTIHQWPATLVQPVGSPLSLECTVEGTSNPNLYWYRQAAGRGLQLLFYSVGIGQISSEVPQNLSASRPQDRQFILSSKKLLLSDSGFYLCACTSRGFGSPLHFGNGTRLTVT.

This chain links TRBV10-3 with TRBJ1-3; D possibly corresponds to TRBD1 (5 bases). Per germline, CDR1 ENHRY and CDR2 SYGVKD. V lost 5 bases and J 0 bases, leaving 11 bases between the germline ends. The CDR3 spans 15 residues. For the CDR3, the DNA is TGTGCCATCAGTCAACAGGAGAACTCTGGAAACACCATATATTTT. It is translated as CAISQQENSGNTIYF.

V usage is TRBV7-8 and J usage is TRBJ2-3; D perhaps matches TRBD1 (5 bases). This CDR3 has 16 amino acids. The germline V gene encodes CDR1 SGHVS and CDR2 FQNEAQ. The V gene lost 2 bases and the J gene lost 4 bases, with 16 bases spanning the gap. CDR3 residues: CASSLIGPGNPDTQYF. Written as DNA, the CDR3 is TGTGCCAGCAGCTTAATTGGGCCAGGGAATCCAGATACGCAGTATTTT.

This chain joins TRBV3-1 (or the pseudogene TRBV3-2) and TRBJ1-1, with TRBD1 matching over 12 bases. Germline V lookup: CDR1 LGHDT, CDR2 YNNKEL (reference sequence). Trimming at V came to 5 bases and at J to 0 bases, leaving 7 bases not matched to a gene. The CDR3 sequence is 17 residues long. The DNA of the CDR3 is TGTGCCAGCAGCGGGGACAGGGGGCATGGGGTGAACACTGAAGCTTTCTTT. Translated: CASSGDRGHGVNTEAFF.

This chain connects TRBV7-9 to TRBJ2-2, with 9 positions matching TRBD1. Germline CDR1 reads SEHNR; CDR2 reads FQNEAQ (reference sequence). CDR3 size: 17 residues. J gave up 7 bases and V 5 bases, and 14 bases lay outside the gene matches. The DNA of the CDR3 is TGTGCCAGCAGCCCCAAAAGTGTGGGACAGGGAAACGGGGAGCTGTTTTTT. It encodes CASSPKSVGQGNGELFF.

The chain employs TRBV6-2 or TRBV6-3 and TRBJ2-3; 8 positions agree with TRBD2. Germline V gene data show CDR1 as MNHEY and CDR2 as SVGEGT. Losses at the gene ends were 3 bases for V and 2 bases for J; bases not matched to a gene: 10. The CDR3 has 17 amino acids. The CDR3 region has the DNA TGTGCCAGCAGTTATATTGCGGGGGGCCTATACACAGATACGCAGTATTTT. Amino acids: CASSYIAGGLYTDTQYF.

This sequence joins TRBV5-1 and TRBJ2-2, with 13 positions matching TRBD2. Germline trimming cut 9 bases from V and 5 bases from J; bases unmatched to any gene: 10. CDR3 size: 16 residues. The germline V gene has CDR1 SGHRS and CDR2 YFSETQ. In nucleotides, the CDR3 is TGCGCCACCCGGACTAGCGGGGGATCTTTAACCGGGGAGCTGTTTTTT. Its protein product is CATRTSGGSLTGELFF.

The chain recombines TRBV5-1 with TRBJ1-1; 7 positions match TRBD1. There are 16 residues in the CDR3. CDR1 is SGHRS, CDR2 YFSETQ, per germline. The trim removed 4 bases at V and 4 bases at J, leaving 13 bases unmatched. CDR3 sequence (DNA): TGCGCCAGCAGCGCGGTGGGGGGACAGTTTAGCACTGAAGCTTTCTTT. It specifies CASSAVGGQFSTEAFF.

The rearrangement joins TRBV30 to TRBJ1-1; the match to TRBD1 covers 9 bases. J was trimmed by 5 bases and V by 2 bases; bases with no gene match: 6. Germline V gives CDR1 GTSNPN, CDR2 SVGIG (reference sequence). CDR3 length: 14 amino acids. DNA of the CDR3: TGTGCCTGGAGTTCCACAGGGGGCCGGACTGAAGCTTTCTTT. Translating gives CAWSSTGGRTEAFF.

The chain employs TRBV7-9 and TRBJ1-2; 9 positions agree with TRBD1. Germline CDR1 reads SEHNR; CDR2 reads FQNEAQ (reference sequence). This CDR3 contains 13 residues. J gave up 7 bases and V 4 bases, and 4 bases lay outside the gene matches. In nucleotides, the CDR3 is TGTGCCAGCAGCTCACAGGGGGCAGTTGGCTACACCTTC. It translates to CASSSQGAVGYTF.

Here the CDR3 reads CASSPLRDRTATNEKLFF. The CDR3 nucleotides are TGTGCCAGCAGCCCACTCCGGGACAGGACTGCAACTAATGAAAAACTGTTTTTT. The chain joins TRBV7-8 to TRBJ1-4; TRBD1 matches at 8 bases. Per the germline V gene, CDR1 is SGHVS and CDR2 is FQNEAQ. The CDR3 totals 18 residues. J gave up 0 bases and V 5 bases, and 11 bases lay outside the gene matches. The whole variable domain, filled in from reference TRBV7-8 and TRBJ1-4, reads GAGVSQSPRYKVAKRGQDVALRCDPISGHVSLFWYQQALGQGPEFLTYFQNEAQLDKSGLPSDRFFAERPEGSVSTLKIQRTQQEDSAVYLCASSPLRDRTATNEKLFFGSGTQLSVL.

The chain recombines TRBV7-6 with TRBJ2-5; 8 positions match TRBD2. From germline, CDR1 is SGHVS and CDR2 FNYEAQ. There are 14 residues in the CDR3. V gave up 1 base and J gave up 5 bases; unmatched junction bases: 3. The CDR3 DNA sequence: TGTGCCAGCAGCTTAGGCGGGGGGAGCGAGACCCAGTACTTC. Its protein is CASSLGGGSETQYF.

The rearrangement uses TRBV19 and TRBJ1-4; 9 bases line up with TRBD1. CDR1 and CDR2 (germline): LNHDA, SQIVND (reference sequence). There are 14 residues in the CDR3. Trimming cost V 5 bases and J 8 bases; bases outside gene matches: 6. DNA for the CDR3: TGTGCCAGTAGTGTCGGGACAGGGTGGGAAAAACTGTTTTTT. Translated, it gives CASSVGTGWEKLFF.

This chain uses TRBV5-1 with TRBJ2-5; 10 nucleotides align to TRBD2. CDR3 size: 17 residues. Losses at the gene ends were 4 bases for V and 5 bases for J; bases not matched to a gene: 14. Per the germline V gene, CDR1 is SGHRS and CDR2 is YFSETQ. CDR3 bases: TGCGCCAGCAGCACCGGGGTAGCGGGGGGAGTCCTGGAGACCCAGTACTTC. Residues: CASSTGVAGGVLETQYF. Full variable domain (remainder filled in from reference TRBV5-1 and TRBJ2-5): KAGVTQTPRYLIKTRGQQVTLSCSPISGHRSVSWYQQTPGQGLQFLFEYFSETQRNKGNFPGRFSGRQFSNSRSEMNVSTLELGDSALYLCASSTGVAGGVLETQYFGPGTRLLVL.

The V and J genes are TRBV14 and TRBJ2-7; 11 nucleotides agree with TRBD2. The V and J ends lost 2 bases and 5 bases, in that order; junction bases with no gene match: 5. Per germline, CDR1 SGHDN and CDR2 FVKESK. This CDR3 comprises 15 residues. The CDR3 region is CASSQIAGGLNEQYF. The CDR3 coding sequence is TGTGCCAGCAGCCAAATAGCGGGGGGGCTAAACGAGCAGTACTTC.

The chain uses TRBV5-1 and TRBJ1-6; possibly TRBD1 for D (5 bases). CDR3 size: 14 residues. CDR1 and CDR2 (germline): SGHRS, YFSETQ. The V end lost 2 bases, the J end lost 6 bases, and 9 bases lay between the germline ends. The CDR3 nucleotides are TGCGCCAGCAGCTTACGACAGACTAATTCACCCCTCCACTTT. It encodes CASSLRQTNSPLHF.

This chain uses TRBV3-1 (or the pseudogene TRBV3-2) with TRBJ2-1, with D hard to call. V lost 6 bases and J lost 5, with 8 bases in between. Germline-derived CDR1 and CDR2 are LGHDT and YNNKEL (reference sequence). CDR3 length equals 12 residues. The CDR3 nucleotides are TGTGCCAGCAGTTCCCTTCACAATGAGCAGTTCTTC. Translation gives CASSSLHNEQFF.

The chain employs TRBV7-9 and TRBJ1-1, with a weak D call TRBD1 (5 bases). With 5 bases removed from V and 0 bases from J, the gap between germline ends came to 13 bases. In germline, CDR1 is SEHNR, CDR2 FQNEAQ (reference sequence). This CDR3 comprises 15 residues. The CDR3 DNA reads as TGTGCCAGCAGCCCAACACTGGACATGAACACTGAAGCTTTCTTT. Translation: CASSPTLDMNTEAFF.

V and J are TRBV18 and TRBJ1-1, with D possibly TRBD1 on 5 matching bases. This CDR3 has 13 residues. Germline loops: CDR1 KGHSH, CDR2 LQKENI. V was pared by 6 bases and J by 4 bases, with 12 bases between. The CDR3 DNA reads TGTGCCAGCTCCCCGATGGGGGGCACTGAAGCTTTCTTT. This translates into CASSPMGGTEAFF.

The chain carries TRBV27 and TRBJ2-2, with no clear D. Germline assignment: CDR1 MNHEY and CDR2 SMNVEV (reference sequence). The V gene lost 6 bases and the J gene lost 7 bases, with 12 bases spanning the gap. CDR3 size: 13 residues. CDR3 protein: CASRASSSGELFF. CDR3 DNA sequence: TGTGCCAGCAGGGCGTCGTCTAGCGGGGAGCTGTTTTTT.

The chain has TRBV13 and TRBJ1-1; 11 bases are shared with TRBD1. This CDR3 region has 17 residues. V lost 1 base, J lost 5 bases, and 9 bases stayed unmatched. The germline CDR1 and CDR2 sequences are PRHDT and FYEKMQ (reference sequence). In DNA, the CDR3 is TGTGCCAGCAGCTTAGTGGGGACAGGGGGTGTAGGTACTGAAGCTTTCTTT. As protein: CASSLVGTGGVGTEAFF.

CDR3 bases: TGTGCCAGCAGTTTACGGGATGAAAAACTGTTTTTT. Protein product: CASSLRDEKLFF. The V gene is TRBV28, the J gene TRBJ1-4; D is ambiguous. This CDR3 has 12 amino acids. The V end lost 2 bases, the J end lost 6 bases, and 4 bases lay between the germline ends. The V gene's germline CDR1 is MDHEN and CDR2 SYDVKM.

This clone was found once. This chain uses TRBV5-1 with TRBJ2-2; 8 bases map to TRBD2. Unmatched junction bases numbered 9, after V lost 7 bases and J lost 4 bases. The CDR3 has 15 amino acids. Germline V CDR1 and CDR2: SGHRS, YFSETQ. The chain's CDR3 is CASFNGGASTGELFF. The CDR3 DNA reads TGCGCCAGCTTCAACGGGGGGGCAAGCACCGGGGAGCTGTTTTTT.

This clone occurred a few times. This chain joins TRBV6-1 and TRBJ1-2; D is possibly TRBD1 (6 bases). The CDR3 is 15 residues long. V gave up 3 bases and J gave up 1 base, with 12 bases separating them. The germline gives CDR1 MNHNS, CDR2 SASEGT. CDR3 in DNA: TGTGCCAGCAGTGAGTACAGGGCCGATAACTATGGCTACACCTTC. This sequence encodes CASSEYRADNYGYTF.